This record covers a single T cell receptor beta chain. Antigen unknown. The data stem from a study of graft-versus-host responses after intestinal transplantation. Study information: Isolated intestinal, liver-intestinal, or multivisceral transplants had been given to the recipients.

Trimming took 5 bases from V and 0 from J, leaving 1 base between them. The CDR3 extends over 11 amino acids. Germline assignment: CDR1 MNHEY and CDR2 SVGAGI. Method: immunoSEQ multiplex PCR; TCRdb's copy keeps in-frame clones and lacks some. Of approximately 32,000 clones in the sample, about 95% were seen once. Study results and caveats: Peak circulating GvH clone levels tracked with early post-transplant HvG declines. Patients with graft-donor T cell macrochimerism had high graft-versus-host to host-versus-graft clonal ratios in allografts. GvH clones were identified in recipient marrow, with some first appearing in ileum or blood.

The gene calls are TRBV6-5 and TRBJ1-1; no clear D. Sequences were derived from PBMCs, sampled 16 days after intestinal transplant. This TCR was recovered from a human patient who received an intestinal transplant, so some T cells may come from the graft donor. The CDR3 region is CASSMNTEAFF. The CDR3 DNA follows: TGTGCCAGCAGTATGAACACTGAAGCTTTCTTT.